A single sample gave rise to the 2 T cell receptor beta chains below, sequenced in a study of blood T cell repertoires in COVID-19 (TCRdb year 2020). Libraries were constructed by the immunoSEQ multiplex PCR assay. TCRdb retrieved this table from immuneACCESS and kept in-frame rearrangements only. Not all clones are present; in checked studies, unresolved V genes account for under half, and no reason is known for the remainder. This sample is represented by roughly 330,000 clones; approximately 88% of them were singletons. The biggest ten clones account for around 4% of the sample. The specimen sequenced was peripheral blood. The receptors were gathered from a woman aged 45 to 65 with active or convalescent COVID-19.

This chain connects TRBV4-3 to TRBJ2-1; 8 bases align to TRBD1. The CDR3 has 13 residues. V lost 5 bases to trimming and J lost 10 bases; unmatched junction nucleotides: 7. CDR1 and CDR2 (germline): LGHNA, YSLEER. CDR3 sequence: CASSVQGAREQFF. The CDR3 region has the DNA TGCGCCAGCAGCGTTCAGGGGGCGCGGGAGCAGTTCTTC.

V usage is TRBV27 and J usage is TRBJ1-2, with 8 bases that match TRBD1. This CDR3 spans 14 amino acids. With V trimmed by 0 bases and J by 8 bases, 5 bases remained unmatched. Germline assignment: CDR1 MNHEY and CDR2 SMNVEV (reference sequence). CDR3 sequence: CASSLSQGAWGYTF. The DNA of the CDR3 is TGTGCCAGCAGTTTATCGCAGGGGGCGTGGGGCTACACCTTC.